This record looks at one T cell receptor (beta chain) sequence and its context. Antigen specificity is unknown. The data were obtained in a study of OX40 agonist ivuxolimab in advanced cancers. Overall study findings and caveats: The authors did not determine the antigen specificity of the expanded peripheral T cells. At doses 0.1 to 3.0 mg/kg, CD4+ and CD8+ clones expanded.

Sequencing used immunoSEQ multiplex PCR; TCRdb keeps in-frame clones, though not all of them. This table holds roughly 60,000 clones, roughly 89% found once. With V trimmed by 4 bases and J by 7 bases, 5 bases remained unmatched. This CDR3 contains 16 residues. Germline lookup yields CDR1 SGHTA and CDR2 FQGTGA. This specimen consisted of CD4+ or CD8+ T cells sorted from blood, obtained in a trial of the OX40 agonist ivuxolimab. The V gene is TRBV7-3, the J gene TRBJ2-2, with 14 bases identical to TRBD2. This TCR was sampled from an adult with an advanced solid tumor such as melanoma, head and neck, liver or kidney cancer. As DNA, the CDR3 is TGTGCCAGCAGCTCCGGGACTAGCGGGAGTTTCGGGGAGCTGTTTTTT. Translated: CASSSGTSGSFGELFF.